Following are 14 T cell receptor beta chains from one sample sequenced in a study of shared clonotypes between healthy human individuals (dated by TCRdb to the early 2020s). Preparation of the library involved the immunoSEQ multiplex PCR assay. Imported from immuneACCESS, the table was reduced by TCRdb to in-frame sequences with V and J called. These copies leave out some clones; in studies compared against another copy, an unresolved V gene accounts for under half, and the cause of the remainder is not known. The sample table lists 2 million to 2.5 million clones, 85% to 95% of them with a count of one. The ten top clones hold 0.1% to 0.15% of the sample. Sequenced sample: naive CD4+ T cells sorted from blood. The label giving this sample's cell subset or site can be read as: CD45RA+ positively selected. The source of these receptors is a man aged 18 to 29 in good health.

V is TRBV2 and J is TRBJ2-1, with D maybe TRBD1 (5 bases). CDR1 and CDR2 from the germline V gene are SNHLY and FYNNEI. The CDR3 sequence is 15 residues long. Trimming cost V 9 bases and J 9 bases, with 24 bases left between them. The CDR3 loop is CASKPRRLGPGEQFF. The CDR3 DNA follows: TGTGCCAGTAAGCCCCGCCGGCTGGGGCCCGGTGAGCAGTTCTTC.

The chain combines TRBV5-6 with TRBJ1-2, with 12 bases identical to TRBD1. V dropped 2 bases and J dropped 8; count of bases not matched to a gene: 4. Germline loops: CDR1 SGHDT, CDR2 YYEEEE. The CDR3 covers 14 residues. The CDR3: CASSFRDRGRGYTF. CDR3 bases: TGTGCCAGCAGCTTTAGGGACAGGGGGCGAGGCTACACCTTC. Full variable domain (outside the CDR3, taken from reference TRBV5-6 and TRBJ1-2): DAGVTQSPTHLIKTRGQQVTLRCSPKSGHDTVSWYQQALGQGPQFIFQYYEEEERQRGNFPDRFSGHQFPNYSSELNVNALLLGDSALYLCASSFRDRGRGYTFGSGTRLTVV.

The chain employs TRBV7-9 and TRBJ1-3; the match to TRBD1 covers 8 bases. V dropped 3 bases and J dropped 1; count of bases not matched to a gene: 2. CDR1 and CDR2 (germline): SEHNR, FQNEAQ (reference sequence). This CDR3 has 15 amino acids. The CDR3 DNA reads TGTGCCAGCAGCTTTACAGGGGGGTCTGGAAACACCATATATTTT. Its protein is CASSFTGGSGNTIYF.

Remarks on this clone: The sample carries other DNA sequences with the same CDR3. The chain combines TRBV6-5 with TRBJ2-3; TRBD2 aligns across 10 bases. Germline CDR1 is MNHEY and CDR2 is SVGAGI. The CDR3 length is 15 residues. V lost 6 bases, J lost 4 bases, and 7 bases stayed unmatched. This chain's CDR3 is CASRPTSGVADTQYF. The CDR3 nucleotides read TGTGCCAGCAGACCTACTAGCGGGGTTGCAGATACGCAGTATTTT.

The V and J genes are TRBV7-9 and TRBJ2-7; 12 bases are a match to TRBD2. V was pared by 5 bases and J by 6 bases, with 14 bases of the junction left unmatched. The CDR3 is 17 amino acids. Germline V gene data show CDR1 as SEHNR and CDR2 as FQNEAQ (reference sequence). CDR3 loop: CASSPKGSSGGASEQYF. The DNA of the CDR3 is TGTGCCAGCAGCCCAAAGGGGTCTAGCGGGGGGGCCTCCGAGCAGTACTTC.

The chain employs TRBV6-5 and TRBJ1-5; tentative D call: TRBD1 (5 bases). V lost 4 bases and J lost 5, with 18 bases in between. The CDR3 contains 16 residues. Germline V gene sequence: CDR1 MNHEY, CDR2 SVGAGI. The DNA for the CDR3 is TGTGCCAGCAGTTCACTTAGTTGGGGGGGGTATCAGCCCCAGCATTTT. This sequence encodes CASSSLSWGGYQPQHF.

V is TRBV30 and J is TRBJ1-5; no reliable D call. This CDR3 has 13 residues. V was pared by 1 base and J by 4 bases, with 8 bases between. Germline lookup yields CDR1 GTSNPN and CDR2 SVGIG (reference sequence). The DNA for the CDR3 is TGTGCCTGGAGTGGTGGGGAGAATCAGCCCCAGCATTTT. It specifies CAWSGGENQPQHF.

The rearrangement uses TRBV4-2 and TRBJ2-6; TRBD2 agrees at 9 bases. Losses at the gene ends were 0 bases for V and 3 bases for J; bases not matched to a gene: 6. This CDR3 comprises 18 residues. The V gene's germline CDR1 is LGHNA and CDR2 YNFKEQ. The DNA for the CDR3 is TGTGCCAGCAGCCAAGAGGCTAGCGGGGTATTTGGGGCCAACGTCCTGACTTTC. As protein: CASSQEASGVFGANVLTF.

The CDR3 region has the DNA TGTGCCAGCGGGGCGGACAGGCCATACAATCAGCCCCAGCATTTT. It codes for CASGADRPYNQPQHF. The gene calls are TRBV2 and TRBJ1-5; 7 bases map to TRBD1. The length of the CDR3 is 15 residues. Germline V lookup: CDR1 SNHLY, CDR2 FYNNEI. The junction had 10 bases not matched to a gene; V was cut back by 8 bases and J by 3 bases.

The rearrangement joins TRBV6-5 to TRBJ1-2; 9 bases map to TRBD1. Per germline, CDR1 MNHEY and CDR2 SVGAGI. CDR3 length: 16 residues. V dropped 4 bases and J dropped 8; count of bases not matched to a gene: 14. The CDR3 DNA sequence: TGTGCCAGCAGTTCCTCCGGGACAGGGTTTAGGGGAGGCTACACCTTC. Protein: CASSSSGTGFRGGYTF.

This sequence joins TRBV6-1 and TRBJ2-2, with unresolved D. Deletions cut 3 bases from V and 4 bases from J, with 6 bases between. CDR1 MNHNS and CDR2 SASEGT come from the germline V gene. This CDR3 contains 13 residues. As DNA, the CDR3 is TGTGCCAGCAGTGACACCTTCACCGGGGAGCTGTTTTTT. It translates to CASSDTFTGELFF.

The chain couples TRBV7-2 to TRBJ1-2, with 9 bases aligning to TRBD1. The CDR3 runs to 15 residues. Germline lookup yields CDR1 SGHTA and CDR2 FQGNSA. Trimming cost V 2 bases and J 8 bases; bases outside gene matches: 9. CDR3: CASSLHRDRARGYTF. CDR3 DNA sequence: TGTGCCAGCAGCTTACATCGGGACAGGGCCCGAGGCTACACCTTC.

V usage is TRBV5-6 and J usage is TRBJ1-5; possible D gene TRBD1, 6 bases. From germline, CDR1 is SGHDT and CDR2 YYEEEE. CDR3 size: 15 residues. V lost 4 bases to trimming and J lost 0 bases, with 11 bases between them. The CDR3 loop reads CASSQTGISNQPQHF. The CDR3 DNA is TGTGCCAGCAGCCAGACAGGAATTAGCAATCAGCCCCAGCATTTT. The whole variable domain, remainder taken from reference TRBV5-6 and TRBJ1-5, is DAGVTQSPTHLIKTRGQQVTLRCSPKSGHDTVSWYQQALGQGPQFIFQYYEEEERQRGNFPDRFSGHQFPNYSSELNVNALLLGDSALYLCASSQTGISNQPQHFGDGTRLSIL.

V and J are TRBV10-3 and TRBJ2-3, with 8 bases matching TRBD2. The CDR3 runs to 14 residues. Germline CDR1 reads ENHRY; CDR2 reads SYGVKD. V lost 10 bases to trimming and J lost 4 bases; unmatched junction nucleotides: 10. CDR3 residues: CATLFGGAADTQYF. CDR3 bases: TGTGCCACCCTTTTCGGGGGGGCCGCAGATACGCAGTATTTT.